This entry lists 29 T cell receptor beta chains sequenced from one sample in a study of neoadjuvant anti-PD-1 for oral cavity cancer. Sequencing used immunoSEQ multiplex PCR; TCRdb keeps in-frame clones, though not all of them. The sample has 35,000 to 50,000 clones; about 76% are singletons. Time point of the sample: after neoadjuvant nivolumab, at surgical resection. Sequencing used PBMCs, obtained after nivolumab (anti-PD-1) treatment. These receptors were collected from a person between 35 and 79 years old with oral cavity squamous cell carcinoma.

In DNA form, the CDR3 reads TGTGCCATAGCGGTCACAGATACGCAGTATTTT. Translating it yields CAIAVTDTQYF. The rearrangement joins TRBV6-1 to TRBJ2-3, with D possibly being TRBD2 (6 bases). Trimming removed 10 bases at V and 2 bases at J, with 7 bases between. Per the germline V gene, CDR1 is MNHNS and CDR2 is SASEGT. The CDR3 is 11 amino acids.

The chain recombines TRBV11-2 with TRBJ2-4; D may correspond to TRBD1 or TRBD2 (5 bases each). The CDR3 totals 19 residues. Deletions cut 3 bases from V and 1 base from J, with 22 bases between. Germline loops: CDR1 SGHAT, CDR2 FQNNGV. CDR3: CASSFLRAGVGLAKNIQYF. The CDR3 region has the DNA TGTGCCAGCAGCTTCTTAAGGGCGGGTGTGGGGCTGGCCAAAAACATTCAGTACTTC.

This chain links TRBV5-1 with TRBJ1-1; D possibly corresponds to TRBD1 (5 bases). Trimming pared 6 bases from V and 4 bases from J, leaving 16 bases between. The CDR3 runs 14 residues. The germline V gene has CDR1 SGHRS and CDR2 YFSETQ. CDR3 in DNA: TGCGCCAGCACCCTTGGCCGGGGCGCCACTGAAGCTTTCTTT. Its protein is CASTLGRGATEAFF. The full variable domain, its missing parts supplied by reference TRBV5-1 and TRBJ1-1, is KAGVTQTPRYLIKTRGQQVTLSCSPISGHRSVSWYQQTPGQGLQFLFEYFSETQRNKGNFPGRFSGRQFSNSRSEMNVSTLELGDSALYLCASTLGRGATEAFFGQGTRLTVV.

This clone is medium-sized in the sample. In DNA form, the CDR3 reads TGTGCCAGCCCGGGGGGACCGATGTACTTC. Its protein product is CASPGGPMYF. The chain recombines TRBV27 with TRBJ2-7; 7 nucleotides align to TRBD2. The CDR3 contains 10 residues. Trimming took 8 bases from V and 12 from J; bases not matched to a gene: 7. Germline lookup yields CDR1 MNHEY and CDR2 SMNVEV (reference sequence).

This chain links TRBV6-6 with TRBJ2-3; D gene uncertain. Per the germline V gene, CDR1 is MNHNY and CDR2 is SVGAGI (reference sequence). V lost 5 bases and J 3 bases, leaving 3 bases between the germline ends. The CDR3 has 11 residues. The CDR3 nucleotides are TGTGCCAGCAGTCGGACAGATACGCAGTATTTT. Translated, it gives CASSRTDTQYF.

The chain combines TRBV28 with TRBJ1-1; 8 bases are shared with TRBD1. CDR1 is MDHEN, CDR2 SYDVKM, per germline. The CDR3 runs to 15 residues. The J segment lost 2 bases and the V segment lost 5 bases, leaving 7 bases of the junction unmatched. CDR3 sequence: CASSVSTGGNTEAFF. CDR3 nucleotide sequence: TGTGCCAGCAGTGTTAGCACAGGGGGAAACACTGAAGCTTTCTTT.

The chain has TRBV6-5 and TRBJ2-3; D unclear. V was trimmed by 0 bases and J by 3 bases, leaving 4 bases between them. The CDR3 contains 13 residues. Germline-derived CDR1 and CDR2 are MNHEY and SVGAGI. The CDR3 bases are TGTGCCAGCAGTTACTCTAGTACAGATACGCAGTATTTT. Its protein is CASSYSSTDTQYF.

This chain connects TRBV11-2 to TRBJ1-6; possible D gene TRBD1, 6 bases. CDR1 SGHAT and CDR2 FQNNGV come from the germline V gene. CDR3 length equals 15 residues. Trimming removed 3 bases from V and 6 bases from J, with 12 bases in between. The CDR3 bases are TGTGCCAGCAGCTTCGGGGGACATCTTAATTCACCCCTCCACTTT. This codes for CASSFGGHLNSPLHF. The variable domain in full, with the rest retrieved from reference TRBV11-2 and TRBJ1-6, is EAGVAQSPRYKIIEKRQSVAFWCNPISGHATLYWYQQILGQGPKLLIQFQNNGVVDDSQLPKDRFSAERLKGVDSTLKIQPAKLEDSAVYLCASSFGGHLNSPLHFGNGTRLTVT.

CDR3 nucleotide sequence: TGTGCCAGTAGTAGGGGGGTATATAGCAATCAGCCCCAGCATTTT. This codes for CASSRGVYSNQPQHF. This sequence joins TRBV19 and TRBJ1-5; D perhaps matches TRBD1 (5 bases). Germline loops: CDR1 LNHDA, CDR2 SQIVND (reference sequence). This CDR3 has 15 amino acids. V lost 4 bases and J 0 bases, leaving 10 bases between the germline ends.

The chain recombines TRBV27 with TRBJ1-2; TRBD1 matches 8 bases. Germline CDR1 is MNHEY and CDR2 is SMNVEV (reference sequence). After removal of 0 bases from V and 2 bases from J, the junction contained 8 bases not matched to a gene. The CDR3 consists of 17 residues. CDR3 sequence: CASSLSPLRQGNYGYTF. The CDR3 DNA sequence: TGTGCCAGCAGTTTATCCCCCTTACGACAGGGGAACTATGGCTACACCTTC.

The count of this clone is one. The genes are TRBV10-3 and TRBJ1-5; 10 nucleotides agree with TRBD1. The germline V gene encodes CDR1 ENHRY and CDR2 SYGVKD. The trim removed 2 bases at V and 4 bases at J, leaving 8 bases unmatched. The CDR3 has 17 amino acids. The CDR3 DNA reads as TGTGCCATCAGTGAGGGGTTAGGGACAGGGGCTAATCAGCCCCAGCATTTT. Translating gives CAISEGLGTGANQPQHF.

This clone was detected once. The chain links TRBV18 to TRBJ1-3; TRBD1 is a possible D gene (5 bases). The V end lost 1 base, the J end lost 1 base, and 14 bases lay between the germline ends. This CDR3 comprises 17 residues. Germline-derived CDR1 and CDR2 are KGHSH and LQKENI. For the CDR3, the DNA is TGTGCCAGCTCACCACTCGGCAGGGAACAGTCTGGAAACACCATATATTTT. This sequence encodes CASSPLGREQSGNTIYF.

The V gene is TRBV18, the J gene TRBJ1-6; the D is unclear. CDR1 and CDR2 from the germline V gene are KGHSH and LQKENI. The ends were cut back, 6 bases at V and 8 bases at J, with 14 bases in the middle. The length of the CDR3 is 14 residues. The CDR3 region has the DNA TGTGCCAGCTCCCCGGGGAGGACCGATTCACCCCTCCACTTT. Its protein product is CASSPGRTDSPLHF. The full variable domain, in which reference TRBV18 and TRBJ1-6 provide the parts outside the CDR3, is NAGVMQNPRHLVRRRGQEARLRCSPMKGHSHVYWYRQLPEEGLKFMVYLQKENIIDESGMPKERFSAEFPKEGPSILRIQQVVRGDSAAYFCASSPGRTDSPLHFGNGTRLTVT.

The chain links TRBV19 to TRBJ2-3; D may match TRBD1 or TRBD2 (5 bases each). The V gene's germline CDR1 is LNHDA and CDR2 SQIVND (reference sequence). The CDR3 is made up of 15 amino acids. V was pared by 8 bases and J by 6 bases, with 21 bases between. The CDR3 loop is CASSLWGIASDTQYF. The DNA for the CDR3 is TGTGCCAGTTCTTTATGGGGGATAGCGAGCGATACGCAGTATTTT.

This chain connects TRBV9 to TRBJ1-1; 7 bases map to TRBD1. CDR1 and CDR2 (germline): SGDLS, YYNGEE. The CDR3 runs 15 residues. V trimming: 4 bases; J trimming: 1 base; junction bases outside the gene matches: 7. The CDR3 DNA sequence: TGTGCCAGCAGCCGAGGCGGGACAGCGAACACTGAAGCTTTCTTT. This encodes CASSRGGTANTEAFF.

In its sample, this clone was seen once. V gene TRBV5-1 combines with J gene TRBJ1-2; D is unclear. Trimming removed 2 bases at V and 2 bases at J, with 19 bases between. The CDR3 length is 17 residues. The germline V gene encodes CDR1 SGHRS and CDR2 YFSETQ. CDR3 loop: CASSLGTAALLNYGYTF. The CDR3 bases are TGCGCCAGCAGCTTAGGTACGGCGGCACTACTCAACTATGGCTACACCTTC.

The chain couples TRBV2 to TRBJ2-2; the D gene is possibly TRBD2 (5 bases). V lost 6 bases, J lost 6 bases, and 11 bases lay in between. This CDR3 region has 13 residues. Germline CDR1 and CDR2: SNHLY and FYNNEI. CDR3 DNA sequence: TGTGCCAGCAGGTTGAGCGGTCCCGGGGAGCTGTTTTTT. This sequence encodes CASRLSGPGELFF.

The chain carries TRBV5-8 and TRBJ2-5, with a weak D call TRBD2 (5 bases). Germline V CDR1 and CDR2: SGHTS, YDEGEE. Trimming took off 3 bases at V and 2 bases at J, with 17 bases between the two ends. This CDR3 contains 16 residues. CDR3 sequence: CASSSGGGGNQETQYF. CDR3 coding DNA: TGTGCCAGCAGCTCTGGAGGAGGTGGTAATCAAGAGACCCAGTACTTC.

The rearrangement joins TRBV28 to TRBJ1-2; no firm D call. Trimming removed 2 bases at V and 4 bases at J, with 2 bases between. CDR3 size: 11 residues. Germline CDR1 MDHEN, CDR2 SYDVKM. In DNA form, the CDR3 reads TGTGCCAGCAGTTTAAGCTATGGCTACACCTTC. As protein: CASSLSYGYTF.

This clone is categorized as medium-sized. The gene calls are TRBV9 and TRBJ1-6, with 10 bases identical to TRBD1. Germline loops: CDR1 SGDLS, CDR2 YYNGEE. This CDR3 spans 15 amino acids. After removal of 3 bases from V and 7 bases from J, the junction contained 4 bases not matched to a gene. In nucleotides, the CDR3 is TGTGCCAGCAGCGCCGGGACAGGGGCCAATTCACCCCTCCACTTT. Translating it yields CASSAGTGANSPLHF. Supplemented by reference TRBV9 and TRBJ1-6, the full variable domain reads DSGVTQTPKHLITATGQRVTLRCSPRSGDLSVYWYQQSLDQGLQFLIQYYNGEERAKGNILERFSAQQFPDLHSELNLSSLELGDSALYFCASSAGTGANSPLHFGNGTRLTVT.

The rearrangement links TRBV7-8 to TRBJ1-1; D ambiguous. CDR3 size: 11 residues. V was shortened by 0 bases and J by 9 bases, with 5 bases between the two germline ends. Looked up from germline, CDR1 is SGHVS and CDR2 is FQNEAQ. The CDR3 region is CASSLARKAFF. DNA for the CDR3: TGTGCCAGCAGCTTAGCGAGGAAAGCTTTCTTT. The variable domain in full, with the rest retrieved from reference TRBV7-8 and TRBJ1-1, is GAGVSQSPRYKVAKRGQDVALRCDPISGHVSLFWYQQALGQGPEFLTYFQNEAQLDKSGLPSDRFFAERPEGSVSTLKIQRTQQEDSAVYLCASSLARKAFFGQGTRLTVV.

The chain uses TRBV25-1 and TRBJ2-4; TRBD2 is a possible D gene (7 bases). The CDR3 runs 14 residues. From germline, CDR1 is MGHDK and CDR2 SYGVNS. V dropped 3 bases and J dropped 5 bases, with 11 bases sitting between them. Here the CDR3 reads CASSDGGGQNIQYF. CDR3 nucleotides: TGTGCCAGCAGTGATGGGGGGGGGCAAAACATTCAGTACTTC.

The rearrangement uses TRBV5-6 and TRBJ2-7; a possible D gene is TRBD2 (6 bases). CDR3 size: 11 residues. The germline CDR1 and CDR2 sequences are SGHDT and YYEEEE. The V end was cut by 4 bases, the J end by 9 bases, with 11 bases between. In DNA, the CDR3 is TGTGCCAGCAGCGTGACTAGGGTGCAGTACTTC. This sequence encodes CASSVTRVQYF.

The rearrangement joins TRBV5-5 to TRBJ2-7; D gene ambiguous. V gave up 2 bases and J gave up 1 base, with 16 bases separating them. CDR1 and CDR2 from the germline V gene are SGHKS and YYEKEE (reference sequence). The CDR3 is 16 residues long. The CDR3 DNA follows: TGTGCCAGCAGCTTCGCCGCGAGAATTCCTTCCTACGAGCAGTACTTC. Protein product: CASSFAARIPSYEQYF.

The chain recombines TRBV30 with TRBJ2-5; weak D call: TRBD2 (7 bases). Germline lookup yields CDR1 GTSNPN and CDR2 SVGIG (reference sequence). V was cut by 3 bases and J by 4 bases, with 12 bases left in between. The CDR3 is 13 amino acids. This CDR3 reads CAWSRRGGETQYF. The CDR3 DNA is TGTGCCTGGAGCCGAAGGGGGGGAGAGACCCAGTACTTC.

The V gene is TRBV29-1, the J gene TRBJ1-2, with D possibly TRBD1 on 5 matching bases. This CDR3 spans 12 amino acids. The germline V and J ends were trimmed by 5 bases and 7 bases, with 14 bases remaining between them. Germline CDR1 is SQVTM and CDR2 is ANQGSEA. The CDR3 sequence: CSVRDGGFGYTF. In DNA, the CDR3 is TGCAGCGTTCGGGACGGGGGATTTGGCTACACCTTC.

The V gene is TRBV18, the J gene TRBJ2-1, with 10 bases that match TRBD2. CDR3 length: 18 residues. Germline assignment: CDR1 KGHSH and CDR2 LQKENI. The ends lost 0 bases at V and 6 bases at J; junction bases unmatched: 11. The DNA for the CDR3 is TGTGCCAGCTCACCACCGTCTAGCGGGAGAATTATCGTCAATGAGCAGTTCTTC. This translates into CASSPPSSGRIIVNEQFF.

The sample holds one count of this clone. The CDR3 DNA is TGCGCCAGCAGCTTGGGGTTGTACACCGGGGAGCTGTTTTTT. Protein: CASSLGLYTGELFF. The chain combines TRBV5-1 with TRBJ2-2; D remains unclear. The germline V gene has CDR1 SGHRS and CDR2 YFSETQ. The CDR3 totals 14 residues. Trimming removed 0 bases at V and 3 bases at J, with 6 bases between.

Here the CDR3 reads CASSVVGSTSGAEQFF. The CDR3 region has the DNA TGTGCCAGCAGCGTAGTGGGGTCGACTAGCGGGGCTGAGCAGTTCTTC. The chain employs TRBV9 and TRBJ2-1, with 11 bases aligning to TRBD2. V gave up 0 bases and J gave up 9 bases; unmatched junction bases: 8. The CDR3 is 16 amino acids. Germline loops: CDR1 SGDLS, CDR2 YYNGEE.